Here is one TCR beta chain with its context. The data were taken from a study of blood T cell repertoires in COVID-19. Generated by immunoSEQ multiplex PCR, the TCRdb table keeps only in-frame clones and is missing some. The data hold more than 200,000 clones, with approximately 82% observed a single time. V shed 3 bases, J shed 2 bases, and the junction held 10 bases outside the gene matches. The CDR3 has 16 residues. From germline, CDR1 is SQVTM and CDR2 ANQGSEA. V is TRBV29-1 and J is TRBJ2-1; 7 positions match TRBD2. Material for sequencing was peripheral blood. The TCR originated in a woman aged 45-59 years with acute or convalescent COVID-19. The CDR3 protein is CSVELIGGGTYNEQFF. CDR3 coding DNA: TGCAGCGTTGAGTTGATAGGCGGGGGAACCTACAATGAGCAGTTCTTC.